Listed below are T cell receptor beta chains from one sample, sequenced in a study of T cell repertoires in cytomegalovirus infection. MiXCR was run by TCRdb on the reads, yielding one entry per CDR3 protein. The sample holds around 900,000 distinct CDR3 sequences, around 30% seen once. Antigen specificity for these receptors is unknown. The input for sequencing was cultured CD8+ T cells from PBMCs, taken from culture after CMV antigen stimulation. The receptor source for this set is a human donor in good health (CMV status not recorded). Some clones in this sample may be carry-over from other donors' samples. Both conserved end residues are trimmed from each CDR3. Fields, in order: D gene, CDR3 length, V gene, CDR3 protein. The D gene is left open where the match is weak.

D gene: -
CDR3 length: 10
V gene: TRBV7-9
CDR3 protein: ASGGGDEKLF

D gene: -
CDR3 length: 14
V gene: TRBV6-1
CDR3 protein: ASTNIGIRWNSPLH

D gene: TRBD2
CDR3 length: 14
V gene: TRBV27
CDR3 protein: ASSTFYNSGANEQF

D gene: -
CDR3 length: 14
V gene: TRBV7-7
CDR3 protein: ASSLNSASSTDTQY

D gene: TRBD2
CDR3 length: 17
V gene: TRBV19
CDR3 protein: VSSTVGLAGVNAYNEQF

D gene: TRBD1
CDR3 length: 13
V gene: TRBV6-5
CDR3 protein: ASCPGTGFLYGYT

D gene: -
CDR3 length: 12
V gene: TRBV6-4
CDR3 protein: ASSESAFYTEAF

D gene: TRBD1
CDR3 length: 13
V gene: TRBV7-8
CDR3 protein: AISIEGQGGQPQH

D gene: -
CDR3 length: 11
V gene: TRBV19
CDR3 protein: ASSTHPSQPQH

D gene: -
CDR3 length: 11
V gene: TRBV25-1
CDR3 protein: ASNWAPNEKLF

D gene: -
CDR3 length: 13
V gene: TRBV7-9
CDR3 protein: ASSLAGEYQETQY

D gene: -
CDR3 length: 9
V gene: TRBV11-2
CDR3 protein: ASSDTYEQY

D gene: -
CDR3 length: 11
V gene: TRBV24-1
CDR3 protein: ATSDWGYTEAF

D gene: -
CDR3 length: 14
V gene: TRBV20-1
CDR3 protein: SAPPFLGGYYNEQF

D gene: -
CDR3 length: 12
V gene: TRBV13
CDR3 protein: ASSPGSRDYEQY

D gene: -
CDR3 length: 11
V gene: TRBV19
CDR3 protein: ASSPALSSPLH

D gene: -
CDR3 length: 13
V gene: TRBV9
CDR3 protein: ASSVALGGARGYT

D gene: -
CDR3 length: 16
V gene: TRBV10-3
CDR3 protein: AISESTQGKYSNQPQH

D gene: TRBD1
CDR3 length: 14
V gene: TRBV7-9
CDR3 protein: ASSSWTGDYNEKLF

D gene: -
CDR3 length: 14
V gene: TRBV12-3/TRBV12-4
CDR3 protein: ASTAEAPSLEETQY

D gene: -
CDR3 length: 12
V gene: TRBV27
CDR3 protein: ASSPRPIDQPQH

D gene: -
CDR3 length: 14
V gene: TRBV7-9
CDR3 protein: ASSSDSRGAYNIQY

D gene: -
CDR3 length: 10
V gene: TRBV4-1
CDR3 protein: ASMAGSDTQY

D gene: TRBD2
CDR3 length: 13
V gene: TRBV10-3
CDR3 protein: AIRASGSSTDTQY

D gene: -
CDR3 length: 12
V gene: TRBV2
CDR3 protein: AKTYRDDQETQY

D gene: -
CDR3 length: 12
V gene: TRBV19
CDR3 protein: ASTPRGAGTEAF

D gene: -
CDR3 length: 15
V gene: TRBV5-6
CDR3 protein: ASSFGAGVSSNSPLH

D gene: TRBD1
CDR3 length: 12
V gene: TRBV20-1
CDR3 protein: SAWTGWADQPQH

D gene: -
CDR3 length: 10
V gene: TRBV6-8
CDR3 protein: ASRDMGTEAF

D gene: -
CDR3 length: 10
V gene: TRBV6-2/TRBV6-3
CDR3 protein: ASSPHSETQY

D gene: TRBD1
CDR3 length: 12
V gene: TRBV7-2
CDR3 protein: ASSFTTGGYGYT

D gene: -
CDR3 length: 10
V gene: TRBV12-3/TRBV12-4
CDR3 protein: ASRHSNQPQH

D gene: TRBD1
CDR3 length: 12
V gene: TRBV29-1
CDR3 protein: SGNQGAIWNEQF

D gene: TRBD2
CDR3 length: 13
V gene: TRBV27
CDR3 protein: ASSLSAGGQETQY

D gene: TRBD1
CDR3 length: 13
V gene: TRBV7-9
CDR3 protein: ASSQRQGGTYEQY

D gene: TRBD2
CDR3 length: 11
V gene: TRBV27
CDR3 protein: ASSPPGGHEQF

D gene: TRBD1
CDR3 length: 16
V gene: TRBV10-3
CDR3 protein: AIRLNGQGDSDNYGYT

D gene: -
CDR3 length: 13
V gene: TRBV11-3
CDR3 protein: ASSARGENYYEQY

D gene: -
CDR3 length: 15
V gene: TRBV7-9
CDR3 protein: ASSRTDDRSRANVLT

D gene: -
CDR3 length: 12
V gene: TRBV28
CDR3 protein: ASSLAGNLYEQY

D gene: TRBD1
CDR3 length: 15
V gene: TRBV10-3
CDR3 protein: AIRSYGTGDSTGELF

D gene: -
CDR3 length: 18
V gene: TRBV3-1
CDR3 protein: ASSQDPFKIPKGGYNEQF

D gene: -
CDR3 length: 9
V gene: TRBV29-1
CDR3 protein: SVEERKGQA

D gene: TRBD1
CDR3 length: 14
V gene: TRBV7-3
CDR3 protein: ASSLGAGTEYTEAF

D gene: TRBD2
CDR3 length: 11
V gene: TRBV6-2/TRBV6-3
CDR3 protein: ASSYRAAGGQY

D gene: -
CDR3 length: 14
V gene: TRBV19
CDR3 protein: VSSMNLGARDTEAF

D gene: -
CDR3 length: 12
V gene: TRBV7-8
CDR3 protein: ASSFGSLNTEAF

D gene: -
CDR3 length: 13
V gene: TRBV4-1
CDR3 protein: ASSQRAGGGTEAF

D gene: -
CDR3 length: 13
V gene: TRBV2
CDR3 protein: ASSLAGLLNEKLF

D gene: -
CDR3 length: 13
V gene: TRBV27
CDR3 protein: ASSLEGGRSGELF

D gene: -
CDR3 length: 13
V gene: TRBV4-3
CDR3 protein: ASSPASASTDTQY

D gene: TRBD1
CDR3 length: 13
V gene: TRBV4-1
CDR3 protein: ASSPRDRGPYEQY

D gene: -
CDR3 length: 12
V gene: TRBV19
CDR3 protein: ASSITGSRAEAF

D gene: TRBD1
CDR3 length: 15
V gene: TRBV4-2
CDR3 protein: ASSQLGTASYNSPLH

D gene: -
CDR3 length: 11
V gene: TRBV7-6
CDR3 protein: ASSLLGVPEQY

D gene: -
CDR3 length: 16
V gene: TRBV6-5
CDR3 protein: ASSYGYLIDQVNTEAF

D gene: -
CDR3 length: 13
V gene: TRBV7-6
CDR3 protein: ASSPLVSYNSPLH

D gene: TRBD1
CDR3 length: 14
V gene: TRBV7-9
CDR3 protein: ASSLKGQGLDTEAF

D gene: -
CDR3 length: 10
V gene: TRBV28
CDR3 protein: AWGREYNEQF